Each of the 8 T cell receptor beta chains below was sequenced from the same sample in a study of T cells in Graves' hyperthyroidism and ophthalmopathy (dated by TCRdb to about 2019). Library creation used multiplex PCR. TCRdb shows the sequencer as Illumina HiSeq 2000. The TCR beta CDR3 regions were amplified from RNA transcripts. The first round of RT-PCR for the TCR CDR3 was performed with the HTBI primer set and the Qiagen OneStep RT-PCR kit. TCRdb trimmed public reads at Q25 via fastp, called clones via MiXCR and kept in-frame beta chains. Rows with one shared CDR3 protein collapse into an entry with the most common genes and DNA. This sample is represented by approximately 370,000 distinct CDR3 sequences; under 15% of them were singletons. The ten largest clones add up to 32% of the sample. The source material was blood. The receptors here all came from a woman aged 30 to 39 with Graves' hyperthyroidism.

The J gene is TRBJ1-3, the V gene TRBV4-1, with TRBD1 as a possible D gene (5 bases). The CDR3 is 14 amino acids. Germline lookup yields CDR1 MGHRA and CDR2 YSYEKL. Trimming shortened V by 2 bases and J by 3 bases, and 8 bases separated the two germline ends. This chain's CDR3 is CASSQIGDGNTIYF. The CDR3 coding sequence is TGCGCCAGCAGCCAAATAGGGGATGGAAACACCATATATTTT.

The chain recombines TRBV12-3 or TRBV12-4 with TRBJ2-3, with 7 bases fitting TRBD2. This CDR3 comprises 14 residues. V was pared by 6 bases and J by 4 bases, with 7 bases of the junction left unmatched. CDR3 nucleotides: TGTGCCAGCAGACGACTAGCCAACGCAGATACGCAGTATTTT. Its translation is CASRRLANADTQYF.

This clonotype was counted many times. The rearrangement links TRBV3-1 to TRBJ1-2; a possible D gene is TRBD1 (5 bases). This CDR3 comprises 14 residues. Germline V CDR1 and CDR2: LGHDT, YNNKEL (reference sequence). With 3 bases removed from V and 4 bases from J, the gap between germline ends came to 12 bases. This CDR3 reads CASSHGSQGYGYTF. The CDR3 DNA follows: TGTGCCAGCAGCCACGGGTCCCAGGGCTATGGCTACACCTTC.

This clonotype was seen repeatedly, ten times or more. The chain is built from TRBV18 and TRBJ2-7, with D perhaps assigned TRBD1 or TRBD2 (5 bases each). Germline V gene data show CDR1 as KGHSH and CDR2 as LQKENI. V lost 3 bases and J 2 bases, leaving 8 bases between the germline ends. The CDR3 spans 13 residues. CDR3 sequence (DNA): TGTGCCAGCTCACCGGGGGTACCCTACGAGCAGTACTTC. This gives the protein CASSPGVPYEQYF.

Details on this clonotype: A much larger clone is a single base away; this may be a read error. The rearrangement joins TRBV12-3 or TRBV12-4 to TRBJ2-1; TRBD2 agrees at 9 bases. The length of the CDR3 is 15 residues. In DNA form, the CDR3 reads TGTGCCAGCAGACTAGCGGGCAGCCCCTACAATGAGCGGTTCTTC. It yields the protein CASRLAGSPYNERFF.

The table lists this clonotype with many counts. The CDR3 region has the DNA TGCAGTGCTATAACAGGGGGGAATCAGCCCCAGCATTTT. Protein product: CSAITGGNQPQHF. The rearrangement joins TRBV20-1 to TRBJ1-5, with 8 nucleotides matching TRBD1. J lost 4 bases, V lost 4 bases, and 3 bases had no gene match. The CDR3 spans 13 residues. CDR1 and CDR2 (germline): DFQATT, SNEGSKA (reference sequence).

This clonotype came up many times. The chain couples TRBV5-1 to TRBJ2-1; 11 bases fit TRBD2. This CDR3 has 16 residues. From germline, CDR1 is SGHRS and CDR2 YFSETQ. Trimming removed 4 bases from V and 0 bases from J; junction bases left unmatched: 3. Written as DNA, the CDR3 is TGCGCCAGCAGCGGACTAGCGGGTGACTCCTACAATGAGCAGTTCTTC. Protein: CASSGLAGDSYNEQFF.

This clonotype was picked up a small number of times. The rearrangement joins TRBV10-2 to TRBJ1-1, with D maybe TRBD1 (6 bases). The germline CDR1 and CDR2 sequences are WSHSY and SAAADI. V lost 6 bases and J 2 bases, leaving 13 bases between the germline ends. The length of the CDR3 is 14 residues. The CDR3 loop is CASRTQGGNTEAFF. The CDR3 DNA is TGCGCCAGCAGAACACAGGGCGGTAACACTGAAGCTTTCTTT.